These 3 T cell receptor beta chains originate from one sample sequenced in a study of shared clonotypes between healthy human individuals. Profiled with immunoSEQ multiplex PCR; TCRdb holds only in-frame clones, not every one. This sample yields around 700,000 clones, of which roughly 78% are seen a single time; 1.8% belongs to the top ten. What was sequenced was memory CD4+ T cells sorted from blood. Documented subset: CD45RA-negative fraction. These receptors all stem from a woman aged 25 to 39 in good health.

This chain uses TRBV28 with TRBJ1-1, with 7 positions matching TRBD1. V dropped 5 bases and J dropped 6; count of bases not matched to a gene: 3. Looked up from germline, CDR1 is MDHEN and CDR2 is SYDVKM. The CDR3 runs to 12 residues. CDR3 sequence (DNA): TGTGCCAGCAGTGTCCAGGGGGCTGAAGCTTTCTTT. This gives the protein CASSVQGAEAFF.

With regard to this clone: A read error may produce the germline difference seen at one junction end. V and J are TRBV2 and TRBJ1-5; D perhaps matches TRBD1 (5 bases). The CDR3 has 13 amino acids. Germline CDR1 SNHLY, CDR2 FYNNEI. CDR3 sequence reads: CAGRALRDQPQHF. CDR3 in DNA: TGTGCCGGCAGGGCCCTTAGGGATCAGCCCCAGCATTTT. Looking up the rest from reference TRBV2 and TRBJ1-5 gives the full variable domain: EPEVTQTPSHQVTQMGQEVILRCVPISNHLYFYWYRQILGQKVEFLVSFYNNEISEKSEIFDDQFSVERPDGSNFTLKIRSTKLEDSAMYFCAGRALRDQPQHFGDGTRLSIL.

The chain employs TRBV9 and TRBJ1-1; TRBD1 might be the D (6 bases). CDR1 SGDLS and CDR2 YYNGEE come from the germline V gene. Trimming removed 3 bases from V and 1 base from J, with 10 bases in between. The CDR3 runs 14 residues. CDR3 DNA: TGTGCCAGCAGCGAGGGACAACCGAACACTGAAGCTTTCTTT. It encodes CASSEGQPNTEAFF.